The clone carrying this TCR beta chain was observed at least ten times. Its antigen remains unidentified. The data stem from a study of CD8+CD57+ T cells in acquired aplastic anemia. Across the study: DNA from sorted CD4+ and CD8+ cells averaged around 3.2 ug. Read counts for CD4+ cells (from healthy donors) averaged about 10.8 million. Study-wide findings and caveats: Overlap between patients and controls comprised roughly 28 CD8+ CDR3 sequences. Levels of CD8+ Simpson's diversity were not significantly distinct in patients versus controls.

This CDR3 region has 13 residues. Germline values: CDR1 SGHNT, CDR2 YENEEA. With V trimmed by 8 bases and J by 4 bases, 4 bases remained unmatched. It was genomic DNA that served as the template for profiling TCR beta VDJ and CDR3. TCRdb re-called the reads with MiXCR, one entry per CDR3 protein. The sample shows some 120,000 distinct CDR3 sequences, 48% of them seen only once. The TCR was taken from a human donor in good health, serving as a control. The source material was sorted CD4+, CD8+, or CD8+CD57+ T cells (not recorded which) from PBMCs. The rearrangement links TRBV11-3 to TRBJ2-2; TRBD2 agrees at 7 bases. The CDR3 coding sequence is TGTGCCAGCTGGGGGGGGACCACCGGGGAGCTGTTTTTT. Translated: CASWGGTTGELFF.